The entry below gives a single TCR beta chain sequence along with its context. The antigen is not known. The entry originates in a study of cytomegalovirus exposure and HLA in healthy donors. Study outcomes and limitations: A later analysis showed that HLA-associated TCR beta chains had undergone more clonal expansion than equally common others.

The CDR3 contains 15 residues. The germline V and J ends were trimmed by 4 bases and 2 bases, with 16 bases remaining between them. PCR was performed using 60 Vbeta and 13 Jbeta primers. In the source study's methods: Counted up in a later analysis, unique TCR beta chains came to some 82 million, with 9.5 million to 13 million shared. The protocol was immunoSEQ multiplex PCR, while the TCRdb copy is restricted to in-frame clones and leaves out a portion. V, J and clone size are taken as reported in that table, and D and trimming were inferred from the DNA itself. The sample has about 170,000 clones; roughly four fifths are singletons.

This TCR was recovered from a woman in her 30s in good health and CMV-seropositive. The V call is TRBV5-3, the J call TRBJ2-7; possible D gene TRBD2, 5 bases. TRBV5-3 carries the ORF label, with uncertain function. Sequenced: PBMCs. The DNA of the CDR3 is TGTGCCAGAAGCCCCCACCGGGATCCCACCTACGAGCAGTACTTC. It translates to CARSPHRDPTYEQYF.